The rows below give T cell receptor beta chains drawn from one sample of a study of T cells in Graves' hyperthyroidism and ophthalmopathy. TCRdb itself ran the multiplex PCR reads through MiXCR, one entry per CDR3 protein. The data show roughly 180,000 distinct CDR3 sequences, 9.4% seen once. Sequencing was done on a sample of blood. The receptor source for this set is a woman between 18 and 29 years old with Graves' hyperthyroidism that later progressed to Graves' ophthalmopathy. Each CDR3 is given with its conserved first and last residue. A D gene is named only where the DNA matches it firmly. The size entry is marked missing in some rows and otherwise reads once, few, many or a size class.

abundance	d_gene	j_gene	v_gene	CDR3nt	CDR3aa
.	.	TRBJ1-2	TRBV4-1	TGCGCCAGCAGCCAAGGACAGGCGGCGGGCTATGGCTACACCTTC	CASSQGQAAGYGYTF
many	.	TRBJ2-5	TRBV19	TGTGCCAGCAGAGCGCTGAGCAGCCAAGAGACCCAGTACTTC	CASRALSSQETQYF
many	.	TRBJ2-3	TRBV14	TGTGCCAGCAGCCAAGATTTGGGGGACACAGATACGCAGTATTTT	CASSQDLGDTDTQYF
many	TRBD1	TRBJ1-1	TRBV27	TGTGCCAGCAGTTCAAGGGACAGGGCGAGAGGGACTGAAGCTTTCTTT	CASSSRDRARGTEAFF
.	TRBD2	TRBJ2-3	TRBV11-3	TGTGCCAGCAGCTTAGATTTTTCGCGGGGGGGCACAGATACGCAGTATTTT	CASSLDFSRGGTDTQYF
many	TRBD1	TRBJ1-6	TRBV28	TGTGCGATCAGGCGACAGGGGGCCTATAATTCACCCCTCCACTTT	CAIRRQGAYNSPLHF
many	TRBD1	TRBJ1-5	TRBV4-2	TGTGCCAGCAGCCAAGCCACTGGGACAGGGGGGAGCCAGCCCCAGCATTTT	CASSQATGTGGSQPQHF
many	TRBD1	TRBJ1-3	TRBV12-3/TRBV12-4	TGTGCCAGCAGTTTTACGACAGGGGTTGGAAACACCATATATTTT	CASSFTTGVGNTIYF
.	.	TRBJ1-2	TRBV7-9	TGTGCCAGCAGCTTAAAGGGGCCTCGTCCCTCATGGGAATATGGCTACACCTTC	CASSLKGPRPSWEYGYTF
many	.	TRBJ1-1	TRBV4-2	TGTGCCAGCAGCCATGAAAACACTGAAGCTTTCTTT	CASSHENTEAFF
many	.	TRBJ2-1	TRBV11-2	TGTGCCAGCAGAACTAACAATGAGCAGTTCTTC	CASRTNNEQFF
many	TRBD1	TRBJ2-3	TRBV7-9	TGTGCCAGCAGCACGCTTCCCACAGGGGGTATGTGGACAGATACGCAGTATTTT	CASSTLPTGGMWTDTQYF
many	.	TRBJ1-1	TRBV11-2	TGTGCCAGCAGCTCTTTAGGAGCCTTCGGACCCAACACTGAAGCTTTCTTT	CASSSLGAFGPNTEAFF
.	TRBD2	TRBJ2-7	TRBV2	TGTGCCAGCAGTGAACGGGTTCAAGCGGGGGGGGCCCAGCCCGAGCAGTACTTC	CASSERVQAGGAQPEQYF
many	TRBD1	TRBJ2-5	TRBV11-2	TGTGCCAGCAGTTCCGGACAGGGGGCTTGGACCCAGTACTTC	CASSSGQGAWTQYF
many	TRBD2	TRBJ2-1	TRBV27	TGTGCCAGCAGTTTTCTCGGACTAGCGGGGGGGGGGAATGAGCAGTTCTTC	CASSFLGLAGGGNEQFF
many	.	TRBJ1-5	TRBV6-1	TGTGCCAGCAGTTTCAGCGGGTCAGGCCTCCAGCCCCAGCATTTT	CASSFSGSGLQPQHF
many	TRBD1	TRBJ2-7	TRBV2	TGTGCCAGCAAGGGGACAGGGATCTACGAGCAGTACTTC	CASKGTGIYEQYF
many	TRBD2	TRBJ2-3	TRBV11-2	TGTGCCAGCAGCCCCTTCCCTAGCGGGAGGATTGCAGATACGCAGTATTTT	CASSPFPSGRIADTQYF
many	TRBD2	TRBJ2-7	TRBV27	TGTGCCAGCAAGGAGCGGGATGCCTACGAGCAGTACTTC	CASKERDAYEQYF
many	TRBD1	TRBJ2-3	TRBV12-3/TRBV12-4	TGTGCCAGCAGTTTAGCGCCGGCAGGGGGAAAGGATACGCAGTATTTT	CASSLAPAGGKDTQYF
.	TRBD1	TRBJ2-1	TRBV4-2	TGTGCCAGCAGCCAGGGGGACAGGGTCTACAATGAGCAGTTCTTC	CASSQGDRVYNEQFF
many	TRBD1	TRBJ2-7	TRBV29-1	TGCAGCGGGGGACAGGGTTTCTCCTACGAGCAGTACTTC	CSGGQGFSYEQYF
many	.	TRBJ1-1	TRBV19	TGTGCCAGTAGTATAGATTCGGGTTACATGAACACTGAAGCTTTCTTT	CASSIDSGYMNTEAFF
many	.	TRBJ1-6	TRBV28	TGTGCCAGCAGTTTAAGGTCGCAGGTTGGTAATTCACCCCTCCACTTT	CASSLRSQVGNSPLHF
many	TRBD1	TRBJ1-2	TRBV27	TGTGCCAGCAGTTTATCGCCGGGACAGGGGGCGCAATATGGCTACACCTTC	CASSLSPGQGAQYGYTF
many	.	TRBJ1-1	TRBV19	TGTGCCAGTAGTACCTGGGCGGCGAACACTGAAGCTTTCTTT	CASSTWAANTEAFF
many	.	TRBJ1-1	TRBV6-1	TGTGCCAGCAGTGAGATAACAGGGAACACTGAAGCTTTCTTT	CASSEITGNTEAFF
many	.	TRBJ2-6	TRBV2	TGTGCCAGCAGGAGGCAGGACTCTGGGGCCAACGTCCTGACTTTC	CASRRQDSGANVLTF
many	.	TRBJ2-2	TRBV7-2	TGTGCCAGCAGCTCAAAAAACACCGGGGAGCTGTTTTTT	CASSSKNTGELFF
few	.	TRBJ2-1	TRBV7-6	TGTGCCAGCAGCTTAGCGGGGGGAGATGGGCAGTTCTTC	CASSLAGGDGQFF
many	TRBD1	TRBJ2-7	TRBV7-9	TGTGCCAGCAGCATGACAGGGTACTACGAGCAGTACTTC	CASSMTGYYEQYF
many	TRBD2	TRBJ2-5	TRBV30	TGTGCCTGTAGCGGGGGACAGACCCAGTACTTC	CACSGGQTQYF
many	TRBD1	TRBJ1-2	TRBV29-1	TGCAGCGTGGGACAGGGGGGAGGCTACACCTTC	CSVGQGGGYTF
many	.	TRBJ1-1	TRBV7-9	TGTGCCAGCAGCTCGGGCCTTTTGACTGAAGCTTTCTTT	CASSSGLLTEAFF
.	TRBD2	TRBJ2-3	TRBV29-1	TGCAGCGTTGAAGATTCGCTAGCGGGGATCACAGATACGCAGTATTTT	CSVEDSLAGITDTQYF
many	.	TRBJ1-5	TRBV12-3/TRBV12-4	TGTGCCAGCAGCCCAGGGGTTCAGCCCCAGCATTTT	CASSPGVQPQHF
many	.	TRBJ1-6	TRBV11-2	TGTGCCAGCAGCGCGACGGATAATTCACCCCTCCACTTT	CASSATDNSPLHF
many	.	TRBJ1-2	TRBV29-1	TGCAGCGTTGTCGAGGGGCAGGGTGGCTACACCTTC	CSVVEGQGGYTF
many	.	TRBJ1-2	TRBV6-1	TGTGCCAGCAGTGAAGTGGCAGAGCGCGGCTACACCTTC	CASSEVAERGYTF
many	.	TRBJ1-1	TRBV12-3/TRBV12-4	TGTGCCAGCAGTTTAGGCTTCCCACCCCGGGACCACACTGAAGCTTTCTTT	CASSLGFPPRDHTEAFF
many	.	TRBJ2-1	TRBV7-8	TGTGCCAGCAGCACGCCGTACGGGTTTGGCAATGAGCAGTTCTTC	CASSTPYGFGNEQFF
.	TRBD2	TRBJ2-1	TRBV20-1	TGCAGTGCTACGGTTCGGGGGGGCCCGTACAATGAGCAGTTCTTC	CSATVRGGPYNEQFF
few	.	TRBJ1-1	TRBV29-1	TGCAGCGTCTTGACGCATACACAAACGACTAAAGCTTTCTTT	CSVLTHTQTTKAFF
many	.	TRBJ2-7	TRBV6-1	TGTGCCAGCAGTCTAGGATCGGGGTGGGCCGAGCAGTACTTC	CASSLGSGWAEQYF
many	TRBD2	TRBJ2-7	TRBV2	TGTGCCAGCAGGAGCGATAGCGGGGCCTACGAGCAGTACTTC	CASRSDSGAYEQYF
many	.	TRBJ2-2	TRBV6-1	TGTGCCAGCAAGAGGGGTCCCGCGAACACCGGGGAGCTGTTTTTT	CASKRGPANTGELFF
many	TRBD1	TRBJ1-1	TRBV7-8	TGTGCCAGCAGCTTCCGGGACAGAGATTACACTGAAGCTTTCTTT	CASSFRDRDYTEAFF
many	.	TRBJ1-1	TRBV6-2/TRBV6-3	TGTGCCAGCAGTTACGAGTCTGGCGTTCCTAACGCTGAAGCTTTCTTT	CASSYESGVPNAEAFF
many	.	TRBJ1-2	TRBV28	TGTGCCAGCAGGACGGGGGGGCAGGGCTATGGCTACACCTTC	CASRTGGQGYGYTF
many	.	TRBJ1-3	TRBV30	TGTGCCTGGACTAAGGACAGTTTGTCTGGAAACACCATATATTTT	CAWTKDSLSGNTIYF